The 20 T cell receptor beta chains reported below all come from one sample, sequenced in a study of PD-L1 blockade in urothelial cancer. Repertoires were generated with immunoSEQ multiplex PCR, while TCRdb's copy carries only in-frame clones and drops some. The sample holds 85,000 to 90,000 clones, about 83% seen once. Time point reported: pretreatment peripheral blood. Material: PBMCs, obtained around atezolizumab (anti-PD-L1) treatment. The source of these receptors is a man aged 60-69 years with urothelial cancer.

J is TRBJ1-1 and V is TRBV5-8; D is perhaps TRBD1 (6 bases). The germline CDR1 and CDR2 sequences are SGHTS and YDEGEE. There are 14 residues in the CDR3. V lost 4 bases and J lost 1, with 11 bases in between. This CDR3 reads CASSHRESNTEAFF. As DNA, the CDR3 is TGTGCCAGCAGCCACAGGGAGTCGAACACTGAAGCTTTCTTT.

The chain combines TRBV9 with TRBJ2-1, with 8 positions matching TRBD1. Germline V gene sequence: CDR1 SGDLS, CDR2 YYNGEE. The CDR3 runs 15 residues. The V and J ends lost 0 bases and 7 bases, in that order; junction bases with no gene match: 6. The CDR3 loop reads CASSVGQGANNEQFF. CDR3 DNA: TGTGCCAGCAGCGTAGGCCAGGGGGCGAATAATGAGCAGTTCTTC.

This clone was detected once. The chain carries TRBV6-5 and TRBJ2-1; D is uncertain. The CDR3 loop spans 11 amino acids. Trimming shortened V by 8 bases and J by 7 bases, and 9 bases separated the two germline ends. Germline V gene sequence: CDR1 MNHEY, CDR2 SVGAGI. The CDR3 sequence is CASHLRNEQFF. The CDR3 coding sequence is TGTGCCAGCCACCTGCGAAATGAGCAGTTCTTC.

The rearrangement uses TRBV6-5 and TRBJ2-7; D is perhaps TRBD2 (6 bases). The CDR3 has 15 amino acids. The germline V and J ends were trimmed by 2 bases and 0 bases, with 11 bases remaining between them. CDR1 and CDR2 from the germline V gene are MNHEY and SVGAGI. CDR3 coding DNA: TGTGCCAGCAGTTACCTGGACGGGAGCTCCTACGAGCAGTACTTC. It yields the protein CASSYLDGSSYEQYF.

This rearrangement joins TRBV5-8 to TRBJ2-1; 8 nucleotides line up with TRBD1. From germline, CDR1 is SGHTS and CDR2 YDEGEE. The CDR3 length is 16 residues. The trim removed 3 bases at V and 2 bases at J, leaving 7 bases unmatched. CDR3 coding DNA: TGTGCCAGCAGCTCACACAGGGGGTTGACCTACAATGAGCAGTTCTTC. This translates into CASSSHRGLTYNEQFF.

This clone was counted at least ten times. V gene TRBV10-1 combines with J gene TRBJ1-1; D is uncertain. The germline V and J ends were trimmed by 4 bases and 1 base, with 7 bases remaining between them. CDR1 WNHNN and CDR2 SYGVQD come from the germline V gene (reference sequence). The CDR3 is 13 residues long. CDR3 loop: CASSGQENTEAFF. As DNA, the CDR3 is TGCGCCAGCAGTGGGCAAGAGAACACTGAAGCTTTCTTT.

The rearrangement links TRBV7-9 to TRBJ2-7; 11 bases are a match to TRBD1. V was clipped by 5 bases and J by 1 base; unmatched bases: 10. This CDR3 is 17 amino acids long. The germline V gene has CDR1 SEHNR and CDR2 FQNEAQ (reference sequence). The CDR3 loop is CASSEPPGTGGSYEQYF. CDR3 coding DNA: TGTGCCAGCAGCGAGCCTCCCGGGACAGGGGGGTCCTACGAGCAGTACTTC.

The CDR3 loop reads CASAPAYNLNTEAFF. In DNA form, the CDR3 reads TGCGCCAGCGCCCCCGCATATAACTTGAACACTGAAGCTTTCTTT. The gene calls are TRBV5-1 and TRBJ1-1; D uncertain. V was pared by 7 bases and J by 0 bases, with 16 bases between. From germline, CDR1 is SGHRS and CDR2 YFSETQ. CDR3 size: 15 residues.

CDR3: CASSNERTTNYGYTF. DNA of the CDR3: TGTGCCAGTAGCAACGAGAGAACGACTAACTATGGCTACACCTTC. The chain joins TRBV19 to TRBJ1-2; D remains ambiguous. Germline V gene sequence: CDR1 LNHDA, CDR2 SQIVND (reference sequence). This CDR3 has 15 residues. V lost 6 bases, J lost 0 bases, and 14 bases lay in between.

The V call is TRBV2, the J call TRBJ2-5, with D possibly TRBD1 on 5 matching bases. The V gene lost 7 bases and the J gene lost 2 bases, with 14 bases spanning the gap. CDR1 and CDR2 (germline): SNHLY, FYNNEI. This CDR3 has 14 residues. The CDR3 bases are TGTGCCAGCACCAAGAGACAGACACAAGAGACCCAGTACTTC. It yields the protein CASTKRQTQETQYF.

CDR3: CASSPPGRNEKLFF. CDR3 in DNA: TGTGCCAGCAGCCCACCAGGGCGGAATGAAAAACTGTTTTTT. The gene calls are TRBV7-2 and TRBJ1-4; TRBD1 is a possible D gene (5 bases). Germline-derived CDR1 and CDR2 are SGHTA and FQGNSA. The CDR3 contains 14 residues. V was cut by 5 bases and J by 5 bases, with 12 bases left in between.

The chain links TRBV7-9 to TRBJ2-4; D is perhaps TRBD1 (6 bases). Germline V gene sequence: CDR1 SEHNR, CDR2 FQNEAQ (reference sequence). V dropped 4 bases and J dropped 0 bases, with 13 bases sitting between them. The CDR3 extends over 16 amino acids. CDR3 protein: CASSSGADLAKNIQYF. The CDR3 bases are TGTGCCAGCAGCTCAGGGGCAGACCTAGCCAAAAACATTCAGTACTTC.

V usage is TRBV27 and J usage is TRBJ1-6; 8 positions match TRBD1. CDR1 is MNHEY and CDR2 is SMNVEV in the germline V gene (reference sequence). J lost 7 bases, V lost 7 bases, and 15 bases had no gene match. CDR3 length: 17 amino acids. The CDR3 DNA follows: TGTGCCAGCAAGACTTCAATCCGGACAGGGACGAATTCACCCCTCCACTTT. Translation gives CASKTSIRTGTNSPLHF.

In regard to this clone: At one boundary the junction diverges from the germline segment, which might be a read error. The chain joins TRBV7-7 to TRBJ2-1; 9 bases are shared with TRBD2. The CDR3 has 15 residues. Germline V gene sequence: CDR1 SSHAT, CDR2 FNYEAQ (reference sequence). The CDR3 loop is CASSFIAGAANEQFF. The CDR3 DNA follows: TGTGCTAGCAGCTTCATAGCGGGAGCCGCGAATGAGCAGTTCTTC.

The J gene is TRBJ1-4, the V gene TRBV19; 7 nucleotides align to TRBD1. This CDR3 spans 14 amino acids. V gave up 10 bases and J gave up 8 bases; unmatched junction bases: 13. CDR1 and CDR2 from the germline V gene are LNHDA and SQIVND (reference sequence). This CDR3 reads CATSGSRGVEKLFF. CDR3 DNA sequence: TGTGCCACCTCCGGGTCCAGGGGGGTGGAAAAACTGTTTTTT. The complete variable domain, with remaining parts taken from reference TRBV19 and TRBJ1-4, reads DGGITQSPKYLFRKEGQNVTLSCEQNLNHDAMYWYRQDPGQGLRLIYYSQIVNDFQKGDIAEGYSVSREKKESFPLTVTSAQKNPTAFYLCATSGSRGVEKLFFGSGTQLSVL.

The rearrangement links TRBV9 to TRBJ2-7; the match to TRBD2 covers 9 bases. Per germline, CDR1 SGDLS and CDR2 YYNGEE. The V and J ends lost 3 bases and 3 bases, in that order; junction bases with no gene match: 13. The CDR3 consists of 17 residues. The chain's CDR3 is CASSGGGTSKKFYEQYF. As DNA, the CDR3 is TGTGCCAGCAGCGGGGGGGGGACTAGCAAGAAGTTCTACGAGCAGTACTTC.

The chain couples TRBV10-3 to TRBJ1-1; 10 nucleotides align to TRBD1. The length of the CDR3 is 16 residues. Germline trimming cut 2 bases from V and 5 bases from J; bases unmatched to any gene: 8. The germline V gene encodes CDR1 ENHRY and CDR2 SYGVKD. The CDR3 bases are TGTGCCATCAGTGAGCCGATGGGGACAGGGGTGACTGAAGCTTTCTTT. It codes for CAISEPMGTGVTEAFF.

The rearrangement uses TRBV10-1 and TRBJ1-3, with D unresolved. CDR1 and CDR2 (germline): WNHNN, SYGVQD (reference sequence). CDR3 length equals 11 residues. Trimming stripped 7 bases from V and 3 bases from J, with 4 bases between. The CDR3 sequence is CASTGGNTIYF. The CDR3, as DNA: TGCGCCAGCACGGGTGGAAACACCATATATTTT.

The V call is TRBV6-1, the J call TRBJ1-3; perhaps TRBD1 as D (6 bases). Trimming shortened V by 2 bases and J by 4 bases, and 12 bases separated the two germline ends. Per the germline V gene, CDR1 is MNHNS and CDR2 is SASEGT. The length of the CDR3 is 15 residues. The CDR3 reads CASSELRDTGNTIYF. The CDR3 nucleotides read TGTGCCAGCAGTGAATTACGGGACACAGGAAACACCATATATTTT.

The V call is TRBV4-1, the J call TRBJ1-6, with D unresolved. The CDR3 runs 16 residues. The V end was cut by 0 bases, the J end by 6 bases, with 12 bases between. The V gene's germline CDR1 is MGHRA and CDR2 YSYEKL. The CDR3 nucleotides are TGCGCCAGCAGCCAAGAAAGGAGTCAGCCTAATTCACCCCTCCACTTT. This translates into CASSQERSQPNSPLHF.